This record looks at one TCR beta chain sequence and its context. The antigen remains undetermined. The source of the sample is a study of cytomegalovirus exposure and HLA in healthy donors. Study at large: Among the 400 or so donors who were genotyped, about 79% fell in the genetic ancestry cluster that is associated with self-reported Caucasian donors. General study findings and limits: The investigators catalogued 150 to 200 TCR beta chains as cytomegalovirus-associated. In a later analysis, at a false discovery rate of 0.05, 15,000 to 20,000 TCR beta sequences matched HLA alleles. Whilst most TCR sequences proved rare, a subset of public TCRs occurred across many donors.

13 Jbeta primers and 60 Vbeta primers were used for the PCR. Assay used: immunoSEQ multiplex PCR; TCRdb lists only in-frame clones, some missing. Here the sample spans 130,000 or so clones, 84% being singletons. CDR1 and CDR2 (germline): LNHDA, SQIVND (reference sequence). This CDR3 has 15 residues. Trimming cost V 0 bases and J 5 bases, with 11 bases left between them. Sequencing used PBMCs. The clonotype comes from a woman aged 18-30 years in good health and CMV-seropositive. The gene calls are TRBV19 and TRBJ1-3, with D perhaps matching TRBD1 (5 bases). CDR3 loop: CASSIEGTGRNTIYF. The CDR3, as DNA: TGTGCCAGTAGTATAGAGGGGACTGGTAGAAACACCATATATTTT. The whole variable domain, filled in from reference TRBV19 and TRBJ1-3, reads DGGITQSPKYLFRKEGQNVTLSCEQNLNHDAMYWYRQDPGQGLRLIYYSQIVNDFQKGDIAEGYSVSREKKESFPLTVTSAQKNPTAFYLCASSIEGTGRNTIYFGEGSWLTVV.